Below, 9 T cell receptor beta chains from the same sample are listed, as sequenced in a study of T cell responses to AZD1222 COVID-19 vaccine. TCRdb keeps only in-frame clones here, not all; method: immunoSEQ multiplex PCR. The sample lists roughly 67,000 clones; more than 70% were seen once. The sequencing here drew on peripheral blood, taken on day 0 of AZD1222 vaccination. The receptors were sampled from an adult in good health.

This chain joins TRBV27 and TRBJ2-7; 9 bases fit TRBD1. This CDR3 is 19 amino acids long. V was clipped by 4 bases and J by 3 bases; unmatched bases: 19. Germline lookup yields CDR1 MNHEY and CDR2 SMNVEV (reference sequence). The CDR3 region has the DNA TGTGCCAGCAGTTCCCTTACAGGGGGCGGAAATCAAGGGGTCTACGAGCAGTACTTC. Encoded protein: CASSSLTGGGNQGVYEQYF.

This rearrangement joins TRBV4-2 to TRBJ2-2, with 8 nucleotides matching TRBD1. The CDR3 runs to 17 residues. V lost 1 base to trimming and J lost 5 bases; unmatched junction nucleotides: 9. Germline CDR1 and CDR2: LGHNA and YNFKEQ. The CDR3: CASSQADWTGSTGELFF. The CDR3 DNA reads as TGTGCCAGCAGCCAAGCCGATTGGACAGGGAGTACCGGGGAGCTGTTTTTT.

The rearrangement links TRBV4-1 to TRBJ1-1; D remains ambiguous. The CDR3 runs to 12 residues. The ends were cut back, 0 bases at V and 4 bases at J, with 3 bases in the middle. Germline values: CDR1 MGHRA, CDR2 YSYEKL. CDR3 DNA: TGCGCCAGCAGCCAAGATCCCACTGAAGCTTTCTTT. This encodes CASSQDPTEAFF.

V gene TRBV30 combines with J gene TRBJ2-5, with a possible D match to TRBD2 (5 bases). Germline V CDR1 and CDR2: GTSNPN, SVGIG (reference sequence). V lost 1 base to trimming and J lost 4 bases, with 16 bases between them. The CDR3 is 15 residues long. In nucleotides, the CDR3 is TGTGCCTGGAGTGAGAGGGTCGGATGGGGAGAGACCCAGTACTTC. It codes for CAWSERVGWGETQYF. The full variable domain, rest sourced from reference TRBV30 and TRBJ2-5, is SQTIHQWPATLVQPVGSPLSLECTVEGTSNPNLYWYRQAAGRGLQLLFYSVGIGQISSEVPQNLSASRPQDRQFILSSKKLLLSDSGFYLCAWSERVGWGETQYFGPGTRLLVL.

The chain employs TRBV6-2 or TRBV6-3 and TRBJ1-5, with a possible D match to TRBD1 (5 bases). This CDR3 comprises 18 residues. The V and J ends lost 0 bases and 6 bases respectively, with 21 bases between them. The V gene's germline CDR1 is MNHEY and CDR2 SVGEGT. CDR3 nucleotides: TGTGCCAGCAGTTACTCGAAATCGGCAGGGTTGTTTGGTCAGCCCCAGCATTTT. As protein: CASSYSKSAGLFGQPQHF.

The chain has TRBV4-1 and TRBJ2-7; TRBD2 might be the D (5 bases). The CDR3 spans 15 residues. V was pared by 1 base and J by 6 bases, with 16 bases between. CDR1 MGHRA and CDR2 YSYEKL come from the germline V gene. DNA for the CDR3: TGCGCCAGCAGCCAAGGTCCTAGCACGGATGGCGAGCAGTACTTC. It encodes CASSQGPSTDGEQYF.

This clone was recorded a few times. The genes are TRBV5-1 and TRBJ1-4; D gene uncertain. This CDR3 contains 15 residues. V was pared by 1 base and J by 4 bases, with 11 bases between. Per the germline V gene, CDR1 is SGHRS and CDR2 is YFSETQ. In DNA form, the CDR3 reads TGCGCCAGCAGCTTGTCCGGCATGAATAATGAAAAACTGTTTTTT. Its translation is CASSLSGMNNEKLFF.

V usage is TRBV3-1 (or the pseudogene TRBV3-2) and J usage is TRBJ1-6; 9 bases match TRBD1. The V gene end was trimmed by 6 bases and the J gene end by 10 bases; junction bases not matched to a gene: 7. The germline V gene has CDR1 LGHDT and CDR2 YNNKEL (reference sequence). The length of the CDR3 is 14 residues. CDR3 nucleotide sequence: TGTGCCAGCAGTACTACAGGGGGCAACTCACCCCTCCACTTT. Translating gives CASSTTGGNSPLHF.

The chain links TRBV5-1 to TRBJ2-2, with 11 bases aligning to TRBD2. Germline V lookup: CDR1 SGHRS, CDR2 YFSETQ. This CDR3 is 17 amino acids long. The V segment lost 4 bases and the J segment 5 bases; nucleotides outside the gene matches: 10. In DNA form, the CDR3 reads TGCGCCAGCAGCGGCCCGGGAGCTAGCGGGGGGACCGGGGAGCTGTTTTTT. Translated: CASSGPGASGGTGELFF.